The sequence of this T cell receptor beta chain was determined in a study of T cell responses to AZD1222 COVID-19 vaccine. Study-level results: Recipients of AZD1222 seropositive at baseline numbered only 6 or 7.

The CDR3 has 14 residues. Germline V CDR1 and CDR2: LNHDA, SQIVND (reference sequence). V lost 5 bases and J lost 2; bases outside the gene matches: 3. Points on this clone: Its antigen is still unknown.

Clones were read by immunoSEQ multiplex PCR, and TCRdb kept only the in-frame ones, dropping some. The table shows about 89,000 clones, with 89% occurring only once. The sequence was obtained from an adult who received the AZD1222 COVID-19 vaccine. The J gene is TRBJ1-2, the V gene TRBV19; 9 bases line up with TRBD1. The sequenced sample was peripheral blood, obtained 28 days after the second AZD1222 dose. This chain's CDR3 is CASSPGTGNYGYTF. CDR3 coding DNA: TGTGCCAGTAGTCCCGGGACAGGGAACTATGGCTACACCTTC.